The 5 T cell receptor beta chains given below trace back to one sample, sequenced in a study of shared clonotypes between healthy human individuals. Sequenced by immunoSEQ multiplex PCR; TCRdb stores in-frame clones only, minus some. This sample has 2 million to 2.5 million clones, with more than 90% found just once. The specimen sequenced was naive CD4+ T cells sorted from blood. Subset: CD45RA+ positively selected. These receptors all come from a man between 18 and 29 years old in good health.

This clone was detected only a few times. This chain joins TRBV6-5 and TRBJ2-2; TRBD1 matches 7 bases. The CDR3 loop spans 16 amino acids. Trimming cost V 0 bases and J 6 bases; bases outside gene matches: 7. Looked up from germline, CDR1 is MNHEY and CDR2 is SVGAGI. CDR3 residues: CASSYSRGQWAGELFF. CDR3 DNA sequence: TGTGCCAGCAGTTACTCAAGGGGGCAGTGGGCCGGGGAGCTGTTTTTT.

The chain links TRBV21-1 to TRBJ2-5; the D segment call TRBD1 is taken from the table without a DNA check. TRBV21-1 corresponds to a pseudogene. CDR3 size: 16 residues. The CDR3 coding sequence is TGTGCCAGCAGCAAAGTGCTGAGGGACAGACGAGAGACCCAGTACTTC. Its protein product is CASSKVLRDRRETQYF.

The genes are TRBV2 and TRBJ1-5, with a tentative D call TRBD1 (5 bases). This CDR3 spans 12 amino acids. Germline assignment: CDR1 SNHLY and CDR2 FYNNEI. Deletions cut 10 bases from V and 2 bases from J, with 9 bases between. The CDR3 here is CAIRDRNQPQHF. CDR3 bases: TGTGCCATCAGGGACCGCAATCAGCCCCAGCATTTT.

The chain couples TRBV7-8 to TRBJ2-7; D perhaps matches TRBD2 (6 bases). Per the germline V gene, CDR1 is SGHVS and CDR2 is FQNEAQ. There are 14 residues in the CDR3. The V gene lost 4 bases and the J gene lost 1 base, with 11 bases spanning the gap. CDR3 in DNA: TGTGCCAGCAGCTACGGGCGGGGTTCCTACGAGCAGTACTTC. Amino acid sequence: CASSYGRGSYEQYF.

Here the CDR3 DNA reads TGTGCCAGCAGTTTATTAGTCAGCTATGGCTACACCTTC. The encoded protein is CASSLLVSYGYTF. J is TRBJ1-2 and V is TRBV28; D gene ambiguous. The CDR3 covers 13 residues. The germline CDR1 and CDR2 sequences are MDHEN and SYDVKM. Trimming left V 1 base short and J 4 bases short, with 7 bases between.